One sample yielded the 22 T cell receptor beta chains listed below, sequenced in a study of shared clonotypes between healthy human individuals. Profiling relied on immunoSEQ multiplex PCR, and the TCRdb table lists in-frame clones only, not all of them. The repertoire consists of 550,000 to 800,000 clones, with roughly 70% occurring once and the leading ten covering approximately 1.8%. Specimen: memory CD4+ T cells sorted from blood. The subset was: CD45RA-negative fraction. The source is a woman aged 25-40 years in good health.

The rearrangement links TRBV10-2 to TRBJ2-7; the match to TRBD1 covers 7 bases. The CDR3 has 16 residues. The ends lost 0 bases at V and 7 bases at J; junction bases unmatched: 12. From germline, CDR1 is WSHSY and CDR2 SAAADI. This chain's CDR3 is CASSESTGQTPREQYF. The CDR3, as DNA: TGCGCCAGCAGTGAGTCGACGGGACAGACCCCTCGGGAGCAGTACTTC.

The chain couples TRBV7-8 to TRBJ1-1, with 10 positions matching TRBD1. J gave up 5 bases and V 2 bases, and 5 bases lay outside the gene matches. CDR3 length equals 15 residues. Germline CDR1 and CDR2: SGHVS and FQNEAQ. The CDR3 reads CASSLRDRGLTEAFF. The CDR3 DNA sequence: TGTGCCAGCAGCTTACGAGACAGGGGGCTGACTGAAGCTTTCTTT.

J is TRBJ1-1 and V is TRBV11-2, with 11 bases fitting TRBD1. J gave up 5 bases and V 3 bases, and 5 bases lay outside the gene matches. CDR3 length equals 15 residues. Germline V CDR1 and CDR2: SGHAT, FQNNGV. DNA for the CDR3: TGTGCCAGCAGCTTCCGGGACAGGGGGAGGACTGAAGCTTTCTTT. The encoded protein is CASSFRDRGRTEAFF. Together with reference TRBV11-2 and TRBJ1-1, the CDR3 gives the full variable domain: EAGVAQSPRYKIIEKRQSVAFWCNPISGHATLYWYQQILGQGPKLLIQFQNNGVVDDSQLPKDRFSAERLKGVDSTLKIQPAKLEDSAVYLCASSFRDRGRTEAFFGQGTRLTVV.

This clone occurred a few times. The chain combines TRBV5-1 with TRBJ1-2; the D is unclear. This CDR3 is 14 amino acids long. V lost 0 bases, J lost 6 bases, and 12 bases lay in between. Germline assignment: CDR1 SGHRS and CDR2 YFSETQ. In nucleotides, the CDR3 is TGCGCCAGCAGCTTGGAGAGGTTCTACGATGGCTACACCTTC. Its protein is CASSLERFYDGYTF.

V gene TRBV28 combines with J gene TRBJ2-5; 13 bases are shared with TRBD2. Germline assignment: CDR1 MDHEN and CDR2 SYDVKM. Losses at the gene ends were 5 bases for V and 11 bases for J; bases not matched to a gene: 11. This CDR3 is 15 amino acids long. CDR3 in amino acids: CASSETSGRKFEQYF. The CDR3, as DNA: TGTGCCAGCAGTGAGACTAGCGGGAGGAAATTTGAGCAGTACTTC.

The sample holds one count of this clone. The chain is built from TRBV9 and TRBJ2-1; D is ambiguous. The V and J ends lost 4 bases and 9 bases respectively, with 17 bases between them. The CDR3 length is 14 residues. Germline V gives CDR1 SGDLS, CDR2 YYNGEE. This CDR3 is CASSPALSLAEQFF. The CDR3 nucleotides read TGTGCCAGCAGCCCAGCCTTGTCCCTGGCTGAGCAGTTCTTC. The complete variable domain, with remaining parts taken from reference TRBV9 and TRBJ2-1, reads DSGVTQTPKHLITATGQRVTLRCSPRSGDLSVYWYQQSLDQGLQFLIQYYNGEERAKGNILERFSAQQFPDLHSELNLSSLELGDSALYFCASSPALSLAEQFFGPGTRLTVL.

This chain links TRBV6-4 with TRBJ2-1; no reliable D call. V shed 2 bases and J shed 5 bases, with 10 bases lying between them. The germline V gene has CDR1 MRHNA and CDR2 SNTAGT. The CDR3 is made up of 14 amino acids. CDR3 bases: TGTGCCAGCAGTGACAATTGGCAGAACAATGAGCAGTTCTTC. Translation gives CASSDNWQNNEQFF.

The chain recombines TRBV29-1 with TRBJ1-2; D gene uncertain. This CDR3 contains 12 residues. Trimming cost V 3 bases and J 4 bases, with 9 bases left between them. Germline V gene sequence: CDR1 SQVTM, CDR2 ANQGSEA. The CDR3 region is CSVDSQLYGYTF. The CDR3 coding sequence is TGCAGCGTTGATTCCCAGCTCTATGGCTACACCTTC.

CDR3 loop: CASSPTGAFTPTNEKLFF. For the CDR3, the DNA is TGTGCCAGCAGTCCGACAGGGGCATTTACGCCAACTAATGAAAAACTGTTTTTT. V is TRBV28 and J is TRBJ1-4; 8 positions agree with TRBD1. V lost 5 bases to trimming and J lost 0 bases; unmatched junction nucleotides: 11. Germline V gene sequence: CDR1 MDHEN, CDR2 SYDVKM. The CDR3 runs 18 residues.

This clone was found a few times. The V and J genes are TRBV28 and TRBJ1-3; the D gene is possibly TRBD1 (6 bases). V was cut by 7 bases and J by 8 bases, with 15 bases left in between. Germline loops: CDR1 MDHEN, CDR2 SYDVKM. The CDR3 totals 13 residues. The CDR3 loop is CASTLRGVDTIYF. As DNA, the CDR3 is TGTGCCAGCACCCTAAGGGGGGTAGACACCATATATTTT.

DNA for the CDR3: TGTGCCAGCAGTGAAGCAGGGTCCCTAGCAGGGGCAGATACGCAGTATTTT. Translating it yields CASSEAGSLAGADTQYF. V gene TRBV6-1 combines with J gene TRBJ2-3; TRBD1 might be the D (6 bases). Between the trimmed V and J ends, which lost 0 bases and 4 bases, there was a span of 17 bases. Germline V gene data show CDR1 as MNHNS and CDR2 as SASEGT. The CDR3 runs 17 residues.

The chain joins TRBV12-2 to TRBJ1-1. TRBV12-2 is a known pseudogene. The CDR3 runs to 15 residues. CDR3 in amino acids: CASRFRGQGNTEAFF. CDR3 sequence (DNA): TGTGCAAGTCGCTTTAGAGGGCAGGGGAACACTGAAGCTTTCTTT.

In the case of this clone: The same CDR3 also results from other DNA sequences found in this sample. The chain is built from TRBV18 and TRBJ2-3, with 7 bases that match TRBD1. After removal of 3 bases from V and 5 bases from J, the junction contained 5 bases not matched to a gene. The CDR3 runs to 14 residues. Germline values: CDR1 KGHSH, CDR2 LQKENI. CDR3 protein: CASSPGQPGDTQYF. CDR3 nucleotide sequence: TGTGCCAGCTCACCGGGACAGCCCGGAGATACGCAGTATTTT.

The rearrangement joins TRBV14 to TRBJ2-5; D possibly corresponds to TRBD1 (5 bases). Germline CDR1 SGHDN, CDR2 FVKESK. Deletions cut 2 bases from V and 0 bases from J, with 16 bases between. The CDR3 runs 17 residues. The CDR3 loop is CASSQRVRQMYQETQYF. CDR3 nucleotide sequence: TGTGCCAGCAGCCAACGGGTGAGACAGATGTACCAAGAGACCCAGTACTTC.

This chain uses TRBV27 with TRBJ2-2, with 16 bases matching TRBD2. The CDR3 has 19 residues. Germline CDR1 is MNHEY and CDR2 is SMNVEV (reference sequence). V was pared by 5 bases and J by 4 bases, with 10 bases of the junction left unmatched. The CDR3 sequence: CASSPSGTSGRAGTGELFF. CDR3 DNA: TGTGCCAGCAGTCCATCCGGGACTAGCGGGAGGGCGGGCACCGGGGAGCTGTTTTTT.

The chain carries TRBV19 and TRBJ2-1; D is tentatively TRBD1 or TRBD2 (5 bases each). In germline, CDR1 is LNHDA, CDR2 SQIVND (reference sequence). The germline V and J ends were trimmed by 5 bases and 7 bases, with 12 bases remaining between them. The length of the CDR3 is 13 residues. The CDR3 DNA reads TGTGCCAGTAGTTGGCTAGCAGGGAATGAGCAGTTCTTC. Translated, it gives CASSWLAGNEQFF.

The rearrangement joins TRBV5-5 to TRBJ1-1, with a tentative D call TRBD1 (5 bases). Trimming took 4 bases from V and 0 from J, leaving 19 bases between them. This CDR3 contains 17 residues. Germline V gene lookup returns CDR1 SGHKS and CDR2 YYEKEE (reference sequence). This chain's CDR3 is CASSHIPPTAVNTEAFF. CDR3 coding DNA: TGTGCCAGCAGCCATATCCCCCCGACAGCAGTGAACACTGAAGCTTTCTTT.

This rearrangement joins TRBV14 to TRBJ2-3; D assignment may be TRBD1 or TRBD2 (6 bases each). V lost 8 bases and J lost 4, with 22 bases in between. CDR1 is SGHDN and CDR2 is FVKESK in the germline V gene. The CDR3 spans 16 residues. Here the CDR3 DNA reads TGTGCCAGCGCCCTAGGGGGGAGATTTCGGTCAGATACGCAGTATTTT. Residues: CASALGGRFRSDTQYF.

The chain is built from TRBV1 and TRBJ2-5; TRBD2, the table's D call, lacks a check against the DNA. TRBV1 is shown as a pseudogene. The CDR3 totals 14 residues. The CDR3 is CTSSQAGGPVTQYF. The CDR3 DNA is TGCACCAGCAGCCAGGCGGGAGGGCCTGTGACCCAGTACTTC.

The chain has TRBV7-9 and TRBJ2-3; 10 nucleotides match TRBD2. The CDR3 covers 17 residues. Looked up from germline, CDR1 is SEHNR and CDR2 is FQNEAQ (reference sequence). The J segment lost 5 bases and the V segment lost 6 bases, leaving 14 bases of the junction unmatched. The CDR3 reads CASRPKLLAGRKDTQYF. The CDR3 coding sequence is TGTGCCAGCAGGCCCAAGTTACTAGCGGGAAGAAAAGATACGCAGTATTTT.

CDR3 sequence reads: CASSSRQGIKLDTEAFF. CDR3 in DNA: TGTGCCAGCAGCTCCAGACAGGGGATTAAGTTGGACACTGAAGCTTTCTTT. The V gene is TRBV7-2, the J gene TRBJ1-1, with 8 bases matching TRBD1. The CDR3 runs to 17 residues. CDR1 and CDR2 from the germline V gene are SGHTA and FQGNSA. The J segment lost 3 bases and the V segment lost 4 bases, leaving 13 bases of the junction unmatched.

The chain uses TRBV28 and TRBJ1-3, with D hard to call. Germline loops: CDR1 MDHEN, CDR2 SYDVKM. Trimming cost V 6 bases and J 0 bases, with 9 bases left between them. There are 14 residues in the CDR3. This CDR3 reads CASSKTASGNTIYF. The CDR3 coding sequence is TGTGCCAGCAGCAAAACAGCCTCTGGAAACACCATATATTTT.